These 21 T cell receptor beta chains were sequenced from one sample in a study of Graves' ophthalmopathy and Graves' hyperthyroidism. Amplified material comprised TCR beta CDR3 regions derived from RNA transcripts. Second-round multiplex PCR came after a first-round RT-PCR that employed HTBI primers. Using its own MiXCR run on the multiplex PCR reads, TCRdb lists one record per CDR3 protein. The sample shows about 390,000 distinct CDR3 sequences, roughly 15% of them seen only once. The sequenced sample consisted of peripheral blood. The receptors originated from a woman between 18 and 29 years old with stable Graves' hyperthyroidism.

The chain links TRBV20-1 to TRBJ1-1; 9 bases align to TRBD1. The germline V gene has CDR1 DFQATT and CDR2 SNEGSKA (reference sequence). CDR3 length equals 14 residues. V shed 3 bases and J 4 bases; nucleotides not matched to a gene: 6. The CDR3 protein is CSASPGQGSTEAFF. CDR3 in DNA: TGCAGTGCTAGTCCTGGACAGGGGAGCACTGAAGCTTTCTTT.

This clonotype was counted at least ten times. The gene calls are TRBV15 and TRBJ1-1; possible D gene TRBD1, 6 bases. Trimming stripped 5 bases from V and 2 bases from J, with 12 bases between. This CDR3 has 14 residues. CDR1 is LNHNV and CDR2 is YYDKDF in the germline V gene (reference sequence). The DNA of the CDR3 is TGTGCCACCAGCGGAAACAGGGTTAACACTGAAGCTTTCTTT. It encodes CATSGNRVNTEAFF.

About this clonotype: The missing conserved phenylalanine or tryptophan at the end of this CDR3 makes a read error likely. The chain joins TRBV19 to TRBJ2-5; D perhaps matches TRBD1 (6 bases). Trimming shortened V by 4 bases and J by 0 bases, and 9 bases separated the two germline ends. CDR3 length equals 14 residues. The germline CDR1 and CDR2 sequences are LNHDA and SQIVND (reference sequence). The CDR3 sequence is CASSTRDNQETQYS. CDR3 bases: TGTGCCAGTAGTACACGGGACAACCAAGAGACCCAGTACTCC.

This clonotype was counted many times. The V and J genes are TRBV6-1 and TRBJ1-6, with 8 bases lining up with TRBD1. In germline, CDR1 is MNHNS, CDR2 SASEGT. Losses at the gene ends were 3 bases for V and 7 bases for J; bases not matched to a gene: 5. The CDR3 totals 15 residues. The CDR3 loop is CASSDRAGGNSPLHF. The CDR3 DNA reads TGTGCCAGCAGTGACCGGGCAGGGGGCAATTCACCCCTCCACTTT.

In the case of this clonotype: A read error may explain this, as a much larger clone is one base away. This chain connects TRBV18 to TRBJ1-1; maybe TRBD1 (6 bases). This CDR3 region has 14 residues. Germline loops: CDR1 KGHSH, CDR2 LQKENI. Trimming took 5 bases from V and 3 from J, leaving 13 bases between them. CDR3 in DNA: TGTGCCAGCTCAGTGGGGACATGGGACACTGAAGCTTTCTTT. It specifies CASSVGTWDTEAFF. The full variable domain, in which reference TRBV18 and TRBJ1-1 provide the parts outside the CDR3, is NAGVMQNPRHLVRRRGQEARLRCSPMKGHSHVYWYRQLPEEGLKFMVYLQKENIIDESGMPKERFSAEFPKEGPSILRIQQVVRGDSAAYFCASSVGTWDTEAFFGQGTRLTVV.

Many counts were recorded for this clonotype. The chain links TRBV2 to TRBJ1-5; D remains ambiguous. This CDR3 is 15 amino acids long. The V gene's germline CDR1 is SNHLY and CDR2 FYNNEI. Trimming removed 2 bases at V and 2 bases at J, with 10 bases between. The chain's CDR3 is CASSESGLGNQPQHF. The CDR3, as DNA: TGTGCCAGCAGTGAATCGGGATTAGGCAATCAGCCCCAGCATTTT.

This clonotype was observed at least ten times. This chain's CDR3 is CASSPETTSLSYEQYF. The CDR3 coding sequence is TGTGCCAGCAGCCCCGAAACGACTAGCCTGTCCTACGAGCAGTACTTC. This chain joins TRBV11-2 and TRBJ2-7; TRBD2 matches at 7 bases. Looked up from germline, CDR1 is SGHAT and CDR2 is FQNNGV. This CDR3 spans 16 amino acids. V lost 5 bases to trimming and J lost 1 base; unmatched junction nucleotides: 11.

This clonotype was seen at least ten times. This sequence joins TRBV14 and TRBJ2-5, with D unresolved. The V end lost 5 bases, the J end lost 7 bases, and 8 bases lay between the germline ends. Germline CDR1 and CDR2: SGHDN and FVKESK. The CDR3 totals 11 residues. The DNA for the CDR3 is TGTGCCAGCAGCGGTCGGGCGACCCAGTACTTC. As protein: CASSGRATQYF.

This clonotype was observed a handful of times. The chain recombines TRBV5-4 with TRBJ2-5, with 7 bases aligning to TRBD1. The CDR3 has 14 amino acids. CDR1 and CDR2 (germline): SGHNT, YYREEE (reference sequence). V gave up 3 bases and J gave up 6 bases; unmatched junction bases: 8. DNA for the CDR3: TGTGCCAGCAGCTGGGACAGTTACGGAAAGACCCAGTACTTC. Translated, it gives CASSWDSYGKTQYF.

This clonotype was observed many times. One junction end disagrees with the germline gene, perhaps due to a read error. This sequence joins TRBV20-1 and TRBJ2-5, with D possibly matching TRBD2 (5 bases). The CDR3 loop spans 12 amino acids. Germline V gene data show CDR1 as DFQATT and CDR2 as SNEGSKA (reference sequence). CDR3 in DNA: TGCAGTGCCTACGGGGTACAAGAGATCCAGTACTTC. Translating gives CSAYGVQEIQYF.

This chain connects TRBV12-3 or TRBV12-4 to TRBJ1-5, with TRBD1 matching 7 bases. Unmatched junction bases numbered 3, after V lost 1 base and J lost 9 bases. The CDR3 is 13 residues long. The CDR3 coding sequence is TGTGCCAGCAGTTTAGGACAGGGAGCGCCCCAGCATTTT. This encodes CASSLGQGAPQHF.

Of note for this clonotype: A read error may be the cause here, since a much bigger clone is one base away. The rearrangement uses TRBV11-2 and TRBJ1-2; D is uncertain. The V gene's germline CDR1 is SGHAT and CDR2 FQNNGV. This CDR3 is 14 amino acids long. In nucleotides, the CDR3 is TGTGCCTGCAGCTTCGGCACCCCTAACTATGGCTACACCTTC. Encoded protein: CACSFGTPNYGYTF.

Many counts were recorded for this clonotype. The chain has TRBV6-1 and TRBJ1-2; D unresolved. Per germline, CDR1 MNHNS and CDR2 SASEGT. This CDR3 region has 16 residues. The V end was cut by 5 bases, the J end by 4 bases, with 20 bases between. DNA for the CDR3: TGTGCCAGCAGTACCGCCTGGCGTCAGGAGGTCTATGGCTACACCTTC. Translated: CASSTAWRQEVYGYTF.

The rearrangement links TRBV7-9 to TRBJ1-1; 8 positions match TRBD1. The CDR3 runs 15 residues. V trimming: 5 bases; J trimming: 4 bases; junction bases outside the gene matches: 9. Germline CDR1 and CDR2: SEHNR and FQNEAQ (reference sequence). This CDR3 reads CASSDLQGAVTEAFF. The CDR3 bases are TGTGCCAGCAGCGACCTCCAGGGGGCTGTCACTGAAGCTTTCTTT.

At least ten counts were recorded for this clonotype. The chain carries TRBV9 and TRBJ1-3; no definite D call. Germline CDR1 and CDR2: SGDLS and YYNGEE. This CDR3 contains 13 residues. Trimming removed 3 bases at V and 4 bases at J, with 8 bases between. CDR3: CASSGLRGNTIYF. The DNA of the CDR3 is TGTGCCAGCAGCGGCCTACGGGGAAACACCATATATTTT.

V usage is TRBV7-2 and J usage is TRBJ1-1; D uncertain. The V end was cut by 2 bases, the J end by 7 bases, with 11 bases between. Germline V CDR1 and CDR2: SGHTA, FQGNSA. The CDR3 consists of 13 residues. CDR3 sequence reads: CASSLLSPIEAFF. Written as DNA, the CDR3 is TGTGCCAGCAGCTTATTGTCTCCTATTGAAGCTTTCTTT. The full variable domain, rest sourced from reference TRBV7-2 and TRBJ1-1, is GAGVSQSPSNKVTEKGKDVELRCDPISGHTALYWYRQSLGQGLEFLIYFQGNSAPDKSGLPSDRFSAERTGGSVSTLTIQRTQQEDSAVYLCASSLLSPIEAFFGQGTRLTVV.

This clonotype came up many times. The chain carries TRBV6-5 and TRBJ2-7, with D tentatively TRBD1 (6 bases). The CDR3 length is 17 residues. Deletions cut 0 bases from V and 3 bases from J, with 18 bases between. Germline V lookup: CDR1 MNHEY, CDR2 SVGAGI. CDR3 in DNA: TGTGCCAGCAGTTACTCGAGCATCGGGACACAGAACTACGAGCAGTACTTC. The encoded protein is CASSYSSIGTQNYEQYF.

This clonotype was seen many times. The rearrangement joins TRBV25-1 to TRBJ1-3; no firm D call. The V end was cut by 3 bases, the J end by 2 bases, with 8 bases between. The CDR3 length is 14 residues. The germline V gene encodes CDR1 MGHDK and CDR2 SYGVNS. CDR3 sequence: CASSDPATGNTIYF. CDR3 DNA: TGTGCCAGCAGTGATCCGGCTACTGGAAACACCATATATTTT.

This clonotype was seen repeatedly, ten times or more. The chain joins TRBV7-2 to TRBJ2-5; D unclear. The CDR3 extends over 12 amino acids. V was pared by 5 bases and J by 5 bases, with 9 bases between. Germline V gene data show CDR1 as SGHTA and CDR2 as FQGNSA. The CDR3 nucleotides are TGTGCCAGCAGCATTCGTTCGGAGACCCAGTACTTC. It specifies CASSIRSETQYF.

A remark on this clonotype: Because the CDR3 is missing its conserved closing phenylalanine or tryptophan, this is likely a read error. This chain links TRBV12-3 or TRBV12-4 with TRBJ1-2; TRBD1 aligns across 9 bases. The V segment lost 6 bases and the J segment 7 bases; nucleotides outside the gene matches: 6. The CDR3 is 13 residues long. For the CDR3, the DNA is TGTGCCAGCAGCCCGGGACAGGGAGGTGGCTACACCGTC. Protein sequence: CASSPGQGGGYTV.

The rearrangement joins TRBV5-5 to TRBJ2-7; 8 nucleotides agree with TRBD1. Per germline, CDR1 SGHKS and CDR2 YYEKEE (reference sequence). Trimming removed 5 bases from V and 1 base from J; junction bases left unmatched: 8. This CDR3 has 15 residues. The chain's CDR3 is CASRLGQGPSYEQYF. The CDR3 DNA is TGTGCCAGCAGACTCGGACAGGGCCCGTCCTACGAGCAGTACTTC.